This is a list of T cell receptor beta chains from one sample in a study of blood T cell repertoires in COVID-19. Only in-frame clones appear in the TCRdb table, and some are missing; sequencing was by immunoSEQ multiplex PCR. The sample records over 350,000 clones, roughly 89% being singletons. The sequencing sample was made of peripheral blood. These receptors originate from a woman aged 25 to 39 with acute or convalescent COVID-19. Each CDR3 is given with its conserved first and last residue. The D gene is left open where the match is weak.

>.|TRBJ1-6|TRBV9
TGTGCCAGCAGCGAGAGGTATAATTCACCCCTCCACTTT
CASSERYNSPLHF
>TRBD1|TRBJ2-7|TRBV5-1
TGCGCCAGCAGCCCAACAGGGGCCCACGAGCAGTACTTC
CASSPTGAHEQYF
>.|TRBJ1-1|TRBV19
TGTGCCAGTAGTCCTTTCAGGGATTCTATCCCTGAAGCTTTCTTT
CASSPFRDSIPEAFF
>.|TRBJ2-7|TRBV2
TGTGCCAGCAGTGTCGGGATCTCCTACGAGCAGTACTTC
CASSVGISYEQYF
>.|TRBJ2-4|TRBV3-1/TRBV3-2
TGTGCCAGCGCGGGGACTTCCCGAGCCAAAAACATTCAGTACTTC
CASAGTSRAKNIQYF
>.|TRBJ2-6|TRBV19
TGTGCCAGTAGTATAGTGACAATTGGGGCCAACGTCCTGACTTTC
CASSIVTIGANVLTF
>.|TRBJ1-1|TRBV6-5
TGTGCCAGCAGTTATGAGACAGGCACTGAAGCTTTCTTT
CASSYETGTEAFF
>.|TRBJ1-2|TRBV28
TGTGCCAGCAGTTTTAAAGCATCCTATGGCTACACCTTC
CASSFKASYGYTF
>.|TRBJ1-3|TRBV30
TGTGCCTGGAGTCGGCAGGCGCCAATCTCTGGAAACACCATATATTTT
CAWSRQAPISGNTIYF
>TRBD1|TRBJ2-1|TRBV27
TGTGCCAGCAGTTACCGTGGACAGGGAGTCGAGCAGTTCTTC
CASSYRGQGVEQFF
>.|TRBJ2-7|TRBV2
TGTGCCAACAGAAAGCGGAGCTACGAGCAGTACTTC
CANRKRSYEQYF
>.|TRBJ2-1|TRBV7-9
TGTGCCAGCAGCACCCCACCCGAGACCCCGGCGCGACGGGGGCAGTTCTTC
CASSTPPETPARRGQFF
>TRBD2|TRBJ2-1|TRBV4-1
TGCGCCAGCAGCCATCCAAGAACTAGCGGGGAAGGGCGGGCCAACAATGAGCAGTTCTTC
CASSHPRTSGEGRANNEQFF
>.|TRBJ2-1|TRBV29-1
TGCAGCGTTGCACAGGGCTCCTACAATGAGCAGTTCTTC
CSVAQGSYNEQFF
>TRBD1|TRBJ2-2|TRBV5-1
TGCGCCAGCAGCTTCCTTAGATCGGACAGGGCTTACACCGGGGAGCTGTTTTTT
CASSFLRSDRAYTGELFF
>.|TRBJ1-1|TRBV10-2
TGCGCCAGCAGTGAGACCTACGGCCAGGGAGGGAACACTGAAGCTTTCTTT
CASSETYGQGGNTEAFF